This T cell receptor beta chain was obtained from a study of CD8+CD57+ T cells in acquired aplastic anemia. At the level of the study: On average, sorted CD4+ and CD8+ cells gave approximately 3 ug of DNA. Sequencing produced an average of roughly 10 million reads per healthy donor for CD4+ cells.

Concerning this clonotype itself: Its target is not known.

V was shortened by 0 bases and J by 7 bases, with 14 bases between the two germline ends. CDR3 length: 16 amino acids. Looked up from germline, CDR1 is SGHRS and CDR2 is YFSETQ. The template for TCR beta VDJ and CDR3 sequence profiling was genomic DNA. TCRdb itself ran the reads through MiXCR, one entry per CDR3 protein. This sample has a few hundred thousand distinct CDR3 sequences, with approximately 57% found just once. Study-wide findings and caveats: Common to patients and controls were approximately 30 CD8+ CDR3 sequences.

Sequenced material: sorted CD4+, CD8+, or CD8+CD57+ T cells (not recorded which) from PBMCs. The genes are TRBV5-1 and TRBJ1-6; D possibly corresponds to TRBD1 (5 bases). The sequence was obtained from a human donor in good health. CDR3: CASSLGHGAQNSPLHF. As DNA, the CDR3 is TGCGCCAGCAGCTTGGGTCACGGGGCTCAAAATTCACCCCTCCACTTT.